This entry lists 10 T cell receptor beta chains sequenced from one sample in a study of blood T cell repertoires in COVID-19. Data came from immunoSEQ multiplex PCR; TCRdb stores just in-frame clones and leaves some out. The sample consists of approximately 670,000 clones, around 89% of them appearing once. Material for sequencing was peripheral blood. These receptors were collected from a woman aged 18 to 35 with acute or convalescent COVID-19.

This chain uses TRBV6-1 with TRBJ2-3; D uncertain. The V gene's germline CDR1 is MNHNS and CDR2 SASEGT. The CDR3 contains 17 residues. V dropped 0 bases and J dropped 2 bases, with 15 bases sitting between them. This chain's CDR3 is CASSEAELSSFTDTQYF. DNA for the CDR3: TGTGCCAGCAGTGAAGCTGAGCTCTCCTCCTTCACAGATACGCAGTATTTT.

V is TRBV5-8 and J is TRBJ1-4; weak D call: TRBD1 (5 bases). In germline, CDR1 is SGHTS, CDR2 YDEGEE. There are 15 residues in the CDR3. V shed 4 bases and J shed 8 bases, with 18 bases lying between them. CDR3 in amino acids: CASSLGAGIQEKLFF. The DNA of the CDR3 is TGTGCCAGCAGCCTAGGGGCAGGGATACAGGAAAAACTGTTTTTT.

This chain uses TRBV3-1 (or the pseudogene TRBV3-2) with TRBJ1-1; D is perhaps TRBD1 (6 bases). Trimming shortened V by 0 bases and J by 7 bases, and 12 bases separated the two germline ends. Germline V gene data show CDR1 as LGHDT and CDR2 as YNNKEL (reference sequence). CDR3 size: 14 residues. CDR3 nucleotides: TGTGCCAGCAGCCAAGATACAGGACAGCGTGAAGCTTTCTTT. Protein product: CASSQDTGQREAFF.

This sequence joins TRBV6-1 and TRBJ1-2; D is uncertain. Germline V gene lookup returns CDR1 MNHNS and CDR2 SASEGT. The CDR3 contains 13 residues. V lost 9 bases to trimming and J lost 0 bases, with 11 bases between them. CDR3 sequence reads: CASGLTANYGYTF. DNA of the CDR3: TGTGCCAGTGGGTTAACAGCTAACTATGGCTACACCTTC.

This CDR3 is CASSQRGNYGYTF. Written as DNA, the CDR3 is TGTGCCAGCAGCCAAAGGGGGAACTATGGCTACACCTTC. The chain uses TRBV3-1 (or the pseudogene TRBV3-2) and TRBJ1-2, with a tentative D call TRBD1 (6 bases). Looked up from germline, CDR1 is LGHDT and CDR2 is YNNKEL (reference sequence). Trimming stripped 2 bases from V and 2 bases from J, with 6 bases between. This CDR3 comprises 13 residues.

The V and J genes are TRBV7-9 and TRBJ2-7; D is possibly TRBD2 (5 bases). CDR3 size: 13 residues. Germline-derived CDR1 and CDR2 are SEHNR and FQNEAQ (reference sequence). The germline V and J ends were trimmed by 5 bases and 5 bases, with 13 bases remaining between them. The CDR3 is CASSPRGDNEQYF. In DNA form, the CDR3 reads TGTGCCAGCAGCCCCCGGGGTGACAACGAGCAGTACTTC.

The rearrangement uses TRBV5-1 and TRBJ1-2; 10 positions match TRBD1. In germline, CDR1 is SGHRS, CDR2 YFSETQ. The CDR3 consists of 15 residues. With V trimmed by 3 bases and J by 7 bases, 9 bases remained unmatched. Here the CDR3 reads CASSSADRGLSGYTF. DNA of the CDR3: TGCGCCAGCAGCTCCGCAGACAGGGGGCTTAGTGGCTACACCTTC.

The chain carries TRBV9 and TRBJ2-7; 7 bases map to TRBD2. Germline CDR1 reads SGDLS; CDR2 reads YYNGEE. J gave up 2 bases and V 0 bases, and 5 bases lay outside the gene matches. The CDR3 is 15 amino acids. CDR3 in amino acids: CASSVGGRGPYEQYF. The CDR3 DNA reads as TGTGCCAGCAGCGTAGGGGGGAGGGGCCCCTACGAGCAGTACTTC.

Note on this clone: The sample has other DNA sequences that encode this CDR3 too. This chain joins TRBV29-1 and TRBJ1-2; 8 nucleotides align to TRBD1. Germline CDR1 reads SQVTM; CDR2 reads ANQGSEA. The CDR3 has 11 residues. V shed 6 bases, J shed 6 bases, and the junction held 3 bases outside the gene matches. CDR3 in DNA: TGCAGCGTAGGACAGGGCGATGGCTACACCTTC. It translates to CSVGQGDGYTF.

This clone was found once. This chain uses TRBV7-6 with TRBJ2-3; D is perhaps TRBD1 (6 bases). The ends were cut back, 5 bases at V and 1 base at J, with 13 bases in the middle. CDR1 SGHVS and CDR2 FNYEAQ come from the germline V gene. This CDR3 has 15 amino acids. CDR3 DNA: TGTGCCAGCAGCCCCGCAGGGGTTGGCACAGATACGCAGTATTTT. This translates into CASSPAGVGTDTQYF.